Detailed here is one T cell receptor beta chain. The target of this receptor is not known. The junction departs from the called germline gene at one end, perhaps through a read error. The CDR3 runs 9 residues from the cysteine to the phenylalanine. CDR3 DNA only is kept here, 27 bases in frame from base 1. The treatment or condition label of this sample denotes: allogeneic hematopoietic cell transplantation with graft depleted of TCRalphabeta T cells and CD19 B cells. The children who served as transplant recipients had been given grafts of TCRalphabeta/CD19-depleted allogeneic hematopoietic cells. This specimen comes from a study of T-cell reconstitution after alpha-beta-depleted transplantation in children (dated by TCRdb to about 2016). For the study in its entirety: Using TCR repertoire profiling, the study quantitatively followed how T-cell immune reconstitution unfolded in children after TCRalphabeta/CD19-depleted allogeneic hematopoietic cell transplantation. Results and caveats for the whole study, not just this receptor: Hyperexpanded clone frequencies declined over subsequent months; after one year, T-cell counts and TCRbeta diversity were mostly attributed to newly produced T cells. In some patients, high TCRbeta diversity at day 60 was attributed to recipient T cells and intrathymic progenitors that had survived conditioning. The apparently early recovery of alphabetaT-cell counts about two months after transplant reportedly depended on only several hundred rapidly expanded clones that came from non-depleted graft cells.

Libraries were prepared through PCR. The sequencer listed for this sample is Illumina HiSeq 2500. Molecular barcoding was employed in the preparation of TCR libraries, with unique molecular identifiers being used to normalize TCRbeta repertoire quantification. In-frame beta chains were kept once TCRdb had trimmed the public reads at Q25 with fastp and called clones with MiXCR. Rows merge per CDR3 protein into single entries with the most common DNA and genes. The sample table shows some 450,000 distinct CDR3 sequences, and over 40% are seen once. Under 35% of the sample belongs to the ten largest clones.

The sequence was collected from a girl aged 2 to 9 with aplastic anemia, due to receive a stem cell transplant. The starting material was PBMCs, obtained before TCRalphabeta/CD19-depleted stem cell transplant. The chain is encoded by TRBV12-3 or TRBV12-4 joined to TRBJ2-3; the D gene assignment is ambiguous. The bases read TGCGTTCGGGTTGGTACGCAGTATTTT. Translation gives CVRVGTQYF.